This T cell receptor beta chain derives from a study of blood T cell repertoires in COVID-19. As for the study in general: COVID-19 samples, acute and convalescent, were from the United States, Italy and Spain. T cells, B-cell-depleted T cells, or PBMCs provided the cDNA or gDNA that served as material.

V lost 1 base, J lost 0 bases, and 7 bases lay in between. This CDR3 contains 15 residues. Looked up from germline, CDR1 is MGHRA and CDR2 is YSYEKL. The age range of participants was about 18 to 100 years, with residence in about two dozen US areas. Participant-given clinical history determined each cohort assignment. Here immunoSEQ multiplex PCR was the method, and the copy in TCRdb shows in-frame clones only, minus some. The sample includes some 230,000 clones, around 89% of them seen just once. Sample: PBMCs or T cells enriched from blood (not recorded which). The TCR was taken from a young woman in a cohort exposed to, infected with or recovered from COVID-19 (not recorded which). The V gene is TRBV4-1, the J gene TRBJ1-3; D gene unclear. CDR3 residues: CASSQVGASGNTIYF. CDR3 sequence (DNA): TGCGCCAGCAGCCAAGTGGGAGCCTCTGGAAACACCATATATTTT.